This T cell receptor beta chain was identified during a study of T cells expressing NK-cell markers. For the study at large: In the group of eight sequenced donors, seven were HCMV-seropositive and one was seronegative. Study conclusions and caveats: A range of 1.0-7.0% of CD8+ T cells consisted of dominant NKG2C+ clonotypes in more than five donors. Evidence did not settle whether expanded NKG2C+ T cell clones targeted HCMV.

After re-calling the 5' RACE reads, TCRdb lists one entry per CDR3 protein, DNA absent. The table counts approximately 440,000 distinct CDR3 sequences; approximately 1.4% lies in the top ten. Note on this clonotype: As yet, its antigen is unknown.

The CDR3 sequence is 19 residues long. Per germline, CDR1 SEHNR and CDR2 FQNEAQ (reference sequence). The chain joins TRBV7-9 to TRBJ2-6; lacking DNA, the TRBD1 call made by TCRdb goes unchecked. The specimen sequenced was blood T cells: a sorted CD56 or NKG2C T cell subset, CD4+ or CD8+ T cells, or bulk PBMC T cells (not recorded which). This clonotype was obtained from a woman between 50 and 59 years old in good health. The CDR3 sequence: CASSLPGTGISPGANVLTF. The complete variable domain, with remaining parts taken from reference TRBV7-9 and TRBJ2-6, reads DTGVSQNPRHKITKRGQNVTFRCDPISEHNRLYWYRQTLGQGPEFLTYFQNEAQLEKSRLLSDRFSAERPKGSFSTLEIQRTEQGDSAMYLCASSLPGTGISPGANVLTFGAGSRLTVL.